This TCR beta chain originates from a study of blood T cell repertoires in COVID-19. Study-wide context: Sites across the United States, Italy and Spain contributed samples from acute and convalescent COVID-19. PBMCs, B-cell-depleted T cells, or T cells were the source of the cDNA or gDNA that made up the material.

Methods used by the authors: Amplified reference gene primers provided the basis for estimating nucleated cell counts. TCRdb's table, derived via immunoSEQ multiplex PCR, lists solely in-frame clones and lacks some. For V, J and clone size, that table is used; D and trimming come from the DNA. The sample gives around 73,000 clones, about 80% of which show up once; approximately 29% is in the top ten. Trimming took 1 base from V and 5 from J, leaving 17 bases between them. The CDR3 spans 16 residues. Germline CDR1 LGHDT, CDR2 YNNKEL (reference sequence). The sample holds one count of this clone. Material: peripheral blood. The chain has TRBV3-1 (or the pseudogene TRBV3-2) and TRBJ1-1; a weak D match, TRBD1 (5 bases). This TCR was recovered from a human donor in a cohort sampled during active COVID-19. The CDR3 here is CASSQGLGAMRTEAFF. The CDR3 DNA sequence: TGTGCCAGCAGCCAAGGCTTAGGGGCTATGAGAACTGAAGCTTTCTTT.